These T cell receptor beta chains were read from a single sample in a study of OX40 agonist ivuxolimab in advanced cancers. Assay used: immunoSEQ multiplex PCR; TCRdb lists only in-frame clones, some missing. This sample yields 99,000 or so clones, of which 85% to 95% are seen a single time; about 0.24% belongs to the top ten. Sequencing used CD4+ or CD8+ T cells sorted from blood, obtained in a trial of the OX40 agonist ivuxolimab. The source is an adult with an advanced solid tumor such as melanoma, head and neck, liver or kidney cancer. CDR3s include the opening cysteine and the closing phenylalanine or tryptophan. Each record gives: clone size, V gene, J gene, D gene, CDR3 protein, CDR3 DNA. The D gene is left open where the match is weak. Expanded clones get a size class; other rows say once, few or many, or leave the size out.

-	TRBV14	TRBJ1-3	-	CASSPGRGNTIYF	TGTGCCAGCAGCCCGGGACGGGGAAACACCATATATTTT
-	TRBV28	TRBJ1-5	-	CASAPRGTKRSNQPQHF	TGTGCCAGCGCCCCTAGGGGGACAAAACGTAGCAATCAGCCCCAGCATTTT
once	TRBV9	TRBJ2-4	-	CASSVDPAKNIQYF	TGTGCCAGCAGCGTAGACCCGGCCAAAAACATTCAGTACTTC
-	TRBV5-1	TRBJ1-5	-	CASSLAPGYSNQPQHF	TGCGCCAGCAGCTTGGCCCCAGGGTATAGCAATCAGCCCCAGCATTTT
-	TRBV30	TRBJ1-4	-	CAWTSWGTNEKLFF	TGTGCCTGGACCTCTTGGGGAACTAATGAAAAACTGTTTTTT
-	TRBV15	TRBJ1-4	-	CATSRGREKLFF	TGTGCCACCAGCAGAGGAAGAGAAAAACTGTTTTTT
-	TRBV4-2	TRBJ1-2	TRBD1	CASSQGGWGQGSTNYGYTF	TGTGCCAGCAGCCAAGGGGGCTGGGGACAGGGGAGCACTAACTATGGCTACACCTTC
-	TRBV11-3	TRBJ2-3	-	CASSPRGGWGEEYTDTQYF	TGTGCCAGCAGCCCACGTGGGGGGTGGGGGGAAGAATACACAGATACGCAGTATTTT
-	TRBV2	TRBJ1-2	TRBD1	CASIPTGVWAGGYTF	TGTGCCAGCATCCCGACAGGGGTTTGGGCTGGAGGCTACACCTTC
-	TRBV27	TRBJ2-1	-	CASTLLGTYNEQFF	TGTGCCAGCACCCTATTAGGGACTTACAATGAGCAGTTCTTC
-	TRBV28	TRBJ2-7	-	CASSSETGGGVRYEQYF	TGTGCCAGCAGTTCAGAAACGGGTGGGGGAGTCAGGTACGAGCAGTACTTC
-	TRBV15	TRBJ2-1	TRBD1	CATATGAYNEQFF	TGTGCCACTGCGACAGGGGCCTACAATGAGCAGTTCTTC
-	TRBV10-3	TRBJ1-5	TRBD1	CAIRGTGGQPQHF	TGTGCCATCAGGGGGACAGGGGGTCAGCCCCAGCATTTT
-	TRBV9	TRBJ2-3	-	CASSAAWTPESTDTQYF	TGTGCCAGCAGCGCAGCCTGGACTCCTGAATCAACAGATACGCAGTATTTT
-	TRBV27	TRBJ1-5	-	CASSLLGYNQPQHF	TGTGCCAGCAGTTTACTTGGGTACAATCAGCCCCAGCATTTT
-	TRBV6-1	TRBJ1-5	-	CASSEAGVSNQPQHF	TGTGCCAGCAGTGAAGCAGGGGTTAGCAATCAGCCCCAGCATTTT
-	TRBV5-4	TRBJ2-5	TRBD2	CASTQRGVRETQYF	TGTGCCAGCACCCAGCGGGGGGTTCGAGAGACCCAGTACTTC
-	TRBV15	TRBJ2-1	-	CATSRERYEQFF	TGTGCCACCAGCAGAGAACGATATGAGCAGTTCTTC
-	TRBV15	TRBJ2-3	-	CATSRVQDTQYF	TGTGCCACCAGCAGAGTTCAAGATACGCAGTATTTT
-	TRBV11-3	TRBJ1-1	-	CASSSDLNTEAFF	TGTGCCAGCAGCTCGGATTTGAACACTGAAGCTTTCTTT
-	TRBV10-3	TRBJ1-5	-	CAISDRVRGLGENQPQHF	TGTGCCATCAGTGACAGGGTCCGGGGTTTAGGGGAAAATCAGCCCCAGCATTTT
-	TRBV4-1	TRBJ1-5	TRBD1	CASSRGQALNRNQPQHF	TGCGCCAGCAGCCGGGGACAGGCTCTTAATCGCAATCAGCCCCAGCATTTT
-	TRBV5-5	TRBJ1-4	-	CASSLALLSNEKLFF	TGTGCCAGCAGCTTGGCCCTACTCAGTAATGAAAAACTGTTTTTT
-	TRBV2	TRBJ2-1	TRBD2	CASSLVGREYNEQFF	TGTGCCAGCAGTCTGGTCGGGAGGGAATACAATGAGCAGTTCTTC
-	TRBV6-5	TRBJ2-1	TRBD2	CATRSGGHYNEQFF	TGTGCCACCCGTAGCGGGGGGCACTACAATGAGCAGTTCTTC
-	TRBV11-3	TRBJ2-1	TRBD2	CASSWTSGNNEQFF	TGTGCCAGCAGCTGGACTAGCGGCAACAATGAGCAGTTCTTC
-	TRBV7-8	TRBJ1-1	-	CASSLVGRLNTEAFF	TGTGCCAGCAGCTTAGTGGGCAGATTGAACACTGAAGCTTTCTTT
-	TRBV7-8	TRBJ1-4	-	CASSLEQGKEKLFF	TGTGCCAGCAGCTTAGAACAGGGCAAGGAAAAACTGTTTTTT
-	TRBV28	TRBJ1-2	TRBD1	CASSSGQGVGYTF	TGTGCCAGCAGTTCGGGACAGGGAGTTGGCTACACCTTC
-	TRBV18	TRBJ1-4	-	CASSIVQAPNEKLFF	TGTGCCAGCTCGATAGTCCAGGCTCCTAATGAAAAACTGTTTTTT
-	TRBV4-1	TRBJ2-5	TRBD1	CASSPGGETQYF	TGCGCCAGCAGCCCAGGGGGAGAGACCCAGTACTTC
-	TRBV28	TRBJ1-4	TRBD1	CASSLWPTGQGNEKLFF	TGTGCCAGCAGTTTATGGCCTACGGGACAGGGGAATGAAAAACTGTTTTTT
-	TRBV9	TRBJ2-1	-	CASSVVSSNEQFF	TGTGCCAGCAGCGTAGTCTCGTCCAATGAGCAGTTCTTC
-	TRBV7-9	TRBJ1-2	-	CASSLATAGIYGYTF	TGTGCCAGCAGCTTAGCGACGGCAGGGATCTATGGCTACACCTTC
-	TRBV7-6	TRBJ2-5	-	CASSSPVMETQYF	TGTGCCAGCAGTTCGCCGGTGATGGAGACCCAGTACTTC
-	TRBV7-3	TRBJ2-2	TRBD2	CASSLGTSGGIGELFF	TGTGCCAGCAGCCTCGGGACTAGCGGGGGAATCGGGGAGCTGTTTTTT